Below, 19 T cell receptor beta chains from the same sample are listed, as sequenced in a study of blood T cell repertoires in COVID-19. Only in-frame clones appear in the TCRdb table, and some are missing; sequencing was by immunoSEQ multiplex PCR. This table holds 150,000 to 190,000 clones, around 74% found once. Source material: peripheral blood. Receptors originate from a woman over 75 with acute or convalescent COVID-19.

This clone was counted a single time. In DNA form, the CDR3 reads TGTGCCAGCAGCTTCGCGACTGCCGCTTGGAATGAGCAGTTCTTC. Amino acid sequence: CASSFATAAWNEQFF. This chain links TRBV5-8 with TRBJ2-1; no clear D. The germline V and J ends were trimmed by 2 bases and 7 bases, with 16 bases remaining between them. Germline V lookup: CDR1 SGHTS, CDR2 YDEGEE. This CDR3 comprises 15 residues.

This chain links TRBV19 with TRBJ1-4; perhaps TRBD1 as D (6 bases). The length of the CDR3 is 15 residues. CDR1 is LNHDA, CDR2 SQIVND, per germline (reference sequence). V was shortened by 9 bases and J by 2 bases, with 16 bases between the two germline ends. The CDR3 is CASHLQGMTNEKLFF. In nucleotides, the CDR3 is TGTGCCAGCCACCTCCAGGGGATGACTAATGAAAAACTGTTTTTT.

This chain uses TRBV7-3 with TRBJ2-5; 9 nucleotides line up with TRBD1. CDR1 is SGHTA and CDR2 is FQGTGA in the germline V gene. CDR3 length equals 18 residues. J lost 5 bases, V lost 5 bases, and 18 bases had no gene match. The CDR3 DNA follows: TGTGCCAGCAGCCCCGTTGGCGGTGGCGGGACAGGGTTCGAGACCCAGTACTTC. Translation gives CASSPVGGGGTGFETQYF.

The V and J genes are TRBV12-3 or TRBV12-4 and TRBJ2-7, with D perhaps matching TRBD1 (5 bases). Trimming stripped 3 bases from V and 7 bases from J, with 13 bases between. This CDR3 region has 13 residues. The CDR3 DNA reads as TGTGCCAGCAGTTTCGCAGGGTTTAGGGAGCAGTACTTC. It specifies CASSFAGFREQYF.

The chain recombines TRBV7-2 with TRBJ1-5, with 7 bases matching TRBD1. Germline V gene lookup returns CDR1 SGHTA and CDR2 FQGNSA. This CDR3 comprises 14 residues. V shed 3 bases, J shed 5 bases, and the junction held 4 bases outside the gene matches. For the CDR3, the DNA is TGTGCCAGCAGCTTCCAAGACAGGGATCAGCCCCAGCATTTT. Translating gives CASSFQDRDQPQHF.

The chain carries TRBV2 and TRBJ2-3; 9 bases agree with TRBD2. The CDR3 extends over 17 amino acids. Germline CDR1 and CDR2: SNHLY and FYNNEI. CDR3 sequence reads: CACYGRLAGLYGDTQYF. As DNA, the CDR3 is TGTGCTTGCTATGGAAGGCTAGCGGGATTGTATGGGGATACGCAGTATTTT.

The V call is TRBV30, the J call TRBJ1-1; TRBD1 matches at 7 bases. With V trimmed by 4 bases and J by 4 bases, 6 bases remained unmatched. The CDR3 is made up of 13 amino acids. CDR1 and CDR2 from the germline V gene are GTSNPN and SVGIG (reference sequence). CDR3 protein: CAWNRQGFTEAFF. Here the CDR3 DNA reads TGTGCCTGGAATCGACAGGGATTCACTGAAGCTTTCTTT.

The V call is TRBV11-2, the J call TRBJ2-1; 13 bases agree with TRBD2. The CDR3 runs 16 residues. Trimming at V came to 5 bases and at J to 5 bases, leaving 6 bases not matched to a gene. Germline CDR1 reads SGHAT; CDR2 reads FQNNGV. Here the CDR3 reads CASSPSTSGRNNEQFF. In DNA, the CDR3 is TGTGCCAGCAGCCCGTCGACTAGCGGGAGGAACAATGAGCAGTTCTTC.

This chain joins TRBV2 and TRBJ2-7, with TRBD2 matching 9 bases. Germline assignment: CDR1 SNHLY and CDR2 FYNNEI. CDR3 length equals 15 residues. V gave up 6 bases and J gave up 1 base; unmatched junction bases: 7. CDR3 DNA: TGTGCCAGCAGACTCACTAGCGGGCTGTCCTACGAGCAGTACTTC. Its translation is CASRLTSGLSYEQYF. Supplemented by reference TRBV2 and TRBJ2-7, the full variable domain reads EPEVTQTPSHQVTQMGQEVILRCVPISNHLYFYWYRQILGQKVEFLVSFYNNEISEKSEIFDDQFSVERPDGSNFTLKIRSTKLEDSAMYFCASRLTSGLSYEQYFGPGTRLTVT.

This clone turned up a few times. This sequence joins TRBV7-9 and TRBJ1-4, with 7 bases identical to TRBD1. The V segment lost 11 bases and the J segment 0 bases; nucleotides outside the gene matches: 3. The germline V gene has CDR1 SEHNR and CDR2 FQNEAQ (reference sequence). The CDR3 runs 13 residues. The CDR3 DNA sequence: TGTGCCGGTACAGGGGCAACTAATGAAAAACTGTTTTTT. Protein product: CAGTGATNEKLFF.

This chain uses TRBV6-5 with TRBJ2-2; the D gene is possibly TRBD1 (5 bases). Between the trimmed V and J ends, which lost 3 bases and 5 bases, there was a span of 7 bases. The CDR3 length is 13 residues. In germline, CDR1 is MNHEY, CDR2 SVGAGI. The CDR3 region is CASSYKGTGELFF. In nucleotides, the CDR3 is TGTGCCAGCAGTTATAAGGGGACCGGGGAGCTGTTTTTT.

The V gene is TRBV2, the J gene TRBJ1-5; D remains unclear. V was pared by 6 bases and J by 0 bases, with 9 bases between. The CDR3 is 14 amino acids. Germline loops: CDR1 SNHLY, CDR2 FYNNEI. DNA of the CDR3: TGTGCCAGCAGCCGGGAAGATAGCAATCAGCCCCAGCATTTT. Translation gives CASSREDSNQPQHF.

V gene TRBV19 combines with J gene TRBJ2-1; D may be TRBD1 (6 bases). Germline CDR1 reads LNHDA; CDR2 reads SQIVND (reference sequence). Deletions cut 4 bases from V and 4 bases from J, with 14 bases between. The CDR3 totals 15 residues. The CDR3 loop reads CASSTSTGLYNEQFF. CDR3 DNA: TGTGCCAGTAGTACGTCTACAGGGTTGTACAATGAGCAGTTCTTC.

This clone has just a few counts. The chain employs TRBV6-6 and TRBJ2-7, with a weak D call TRBD2 (5 bases). Trimming cost V 5 bases and J 4 bases, with 6 bases left between them. The CDR3 length is 11 residues. Germline-derived CDR1 and CDR2 are MNHNY and SVGAGI (reference sequence). CDR3 DNA sequence: TGTGCCAGCAGTACTAGTTACGAGCAGTACTTC. The encoded protein is CASSTSYEQYF.

The chain combines TRBV9 with TRBJ2-7; tentative D call: TRBD2 (6 bases). The germline V gene has CDR1 SGDLS and CDR2 YYNGEE. V lost 0 bases and J 0 bases, leaving 7 bases between the germline ends. The CDR3 has 14 amino acids. The DNA for the CDR3 is TGTGCCAGCAGCGTAGGCGGGATCTCCTACGAGCAGTACTTC. Residues: CASSVGGISYEQYF.

The chain recombines TRBV5-1 with TRBJ1-5; D not certain. Germline lookup yields CDR1 SGHRS and CDR2 YFSETQ. CDR3 size: 13 residues. The germline V and J ends were trimmed by 0 bases and 5 bases, with 6 bases remaining between them. CDR3 DNA sequence: TGCGCCAGCAGCTTGGGGGCTGATCAGCCCCAGCATTTT. As protein: CASSLGADQPQHF.

This clone appeared once. The gene calls are TRBV4-3 and TRBJ2-7, with 8 bases matching TRBD1. The CDR3 has 15 residues. Germline CDR1 and CDR2: LGHNA and YSLEER. V was clipped by 0 bases and J by 2 bases; unmatched bases: 3. CDR3: CASSQETGEAYEQYF. CDR3 nucleotides: TGCGCCAGCAGCCAAGAGACAGGGGAGGCCTACGAGCAGTACTTC.

The rearrangement links TRBV6-1 to TRBJ2-7, with D possibly TRBD2 on 5 matching bases. CDR1 and CDR2 from the germline V gene are MNHNS and SASEGT. The CDR3 loop spans 14 amino acids. The ends were cut back, 3 bases at V and 7 bases at J, with 16 bases in the middle. CDR3 sequence reads: CASSDNGELREQYF. CDR3 nucleotide sequence: TGTGCCAGCAGTGACAATGGGGAGTTGAGAGAGCAGTACTTC.

This rearrangement joins TRBV6-5 to TRBJ2-3, with D perhaps TRBD2 (5 bases). The CDR3 length is 14 residues. Deletions cut 8 bases from V and 1 base from J, with 13 bases between. Germline V gene sequence: CDR1 MNHEY, CDR2 SVGAGI. CDR3 residues: CASERGFRTDTQYF. Here the CDR3 DNA reads TGTGCCAGCGAACGGGGATTCCGCACAGATACGCAGTATTTT.